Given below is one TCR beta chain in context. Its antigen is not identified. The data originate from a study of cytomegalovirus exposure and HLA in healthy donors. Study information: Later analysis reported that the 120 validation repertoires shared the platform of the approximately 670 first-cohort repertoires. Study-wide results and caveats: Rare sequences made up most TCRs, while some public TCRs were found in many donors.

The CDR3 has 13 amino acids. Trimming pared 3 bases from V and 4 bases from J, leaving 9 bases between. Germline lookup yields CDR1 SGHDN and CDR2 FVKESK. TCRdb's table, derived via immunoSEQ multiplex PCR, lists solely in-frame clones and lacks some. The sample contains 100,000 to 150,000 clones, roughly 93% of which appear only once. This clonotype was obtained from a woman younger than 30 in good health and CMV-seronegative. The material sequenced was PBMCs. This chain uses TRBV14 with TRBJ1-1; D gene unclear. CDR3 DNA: TGTGCCAGCAGCCAGTCCATCGGCACTGAAGCTTTCTTT. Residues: CASSQSIGTEAFF.